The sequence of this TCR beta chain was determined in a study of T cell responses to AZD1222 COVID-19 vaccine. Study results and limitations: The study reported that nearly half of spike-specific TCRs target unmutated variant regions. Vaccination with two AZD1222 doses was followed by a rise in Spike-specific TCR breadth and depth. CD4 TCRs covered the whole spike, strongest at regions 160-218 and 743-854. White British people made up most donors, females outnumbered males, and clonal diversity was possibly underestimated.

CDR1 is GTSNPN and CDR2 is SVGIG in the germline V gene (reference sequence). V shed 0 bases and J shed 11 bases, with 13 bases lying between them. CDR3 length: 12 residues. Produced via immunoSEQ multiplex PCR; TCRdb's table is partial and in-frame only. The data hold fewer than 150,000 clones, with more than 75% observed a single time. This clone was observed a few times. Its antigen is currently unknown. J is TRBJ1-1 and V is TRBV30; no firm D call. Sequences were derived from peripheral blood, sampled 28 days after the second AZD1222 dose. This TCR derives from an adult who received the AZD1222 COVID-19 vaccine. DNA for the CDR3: TGTGCCTGGAGTGTACAAGGTTTGGGGGCTTTCTTT. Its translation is CAWSVQGLGAFF.